The 9 T cell receptor beta chains reported below all come from one sample, sequenced in a study of blood T cell repertoires in COVID-19. Only in-frame clones appear in the TCRdb table, and some are missing; sequencing was by immunoSEQ multiplex PCR. This sample has some 40,000 clones, with about 80% found just once. Material for sequencing was peripheral blood. Every receptor here comes from a human donor in a cohort sampled during active COVID-19.

The CDR3 protein is CASSLRGSGNTIYF. The CDR3, as DNA: TGCGCCAGCAGCTTGAGGGGCTCTGGAAACACCATATATTTT. The V and J genes are TRBV5-1 and TRBJ1-3; perhaps TRBD1 as D (5 bases). Germline V CDR1 and CDR2: SGHRS, YFSETQ. V was trimmed by 1 base and J by 0 bases, leaving 5 bases between them. The CDR3 spans 14 residues.

This clone was found a few times. V usage is TRBV11-2 and J usage is TRBJ1-1; the D gene is possibly TRBD1 (6 bases). The length of the CDR3 is 14 residues. The germline V and J ends were trimmed by 5 bases and 5 bases, with 15 bases remaining between them. Germline V gene lookup returns CDR1 SGHAT and CDR2 FQNNGV. The CDR3: CASSTGGGVTEAFF. CDR3 nucleotide sequence: TGTGCCAGCAGCACGGGAGGGGGGGTAACTGAAGCTTTCTTT.

The J gene is TRBJ1-3, the V gene TRBV6-5; no clear D gene. The CDR3 runs 15 residues. Germline V gene sequence: CDR1 MNHEY, CDR2 SVGAGI. Trimming cost V 8 bases and J 0 bases, with 14 bases left between them. The CDR3 DNA reads TGTGCCAGCCGGAGCGTAAGCGGCTCTGGAAACACCATATATTTT. This translates into CASRSVSGSGNTIYF.

The chain has TRBV3-1 (or the pseudogene TRBV3-2) and TRBJ2-1, with TRBD1 matching over 7 bases. V shed 3 bases and J 0 bases; nucleotides not matched to a gene: 5. Per germline, CDR1 LGHDT and CDR2 YNNKEL (reference sequence). This CDR3 comprises 16 residues. In nucleotides, the CDR3 is TGTGCCAGCAGCCAGGTGGGACAGAGCTCCTACAATGAGCAGTTCTTC. Its translation: CASSQVGQSSYNEQFF.

This chain joins TRBV3-1 (or the pseudogene TRBV3-2) and TRBJ2-5; TRBD1 agrees at 7 bases. CDR1 is LGHDT, CDR2 YNNKEL, per germline (reference sequence). The CDR3 covers 15 residues. With V trimmed by 1 base and J by 1 base, 3 bases remained unmatched. CDR3: CASSQAGTAQETQYF. In DNA, the CDR3 is TGTGCCAGCAGCCAAGCCGGGACAGCCCAAGAGACCCAGTACTTC.

V gene TRBV19 combines with J gene TRBJ1-2, with a possible D match to TRBD1 (5 bases). Trimming shortened V by 7 bases and J by 0 bases, and 12 bases separated the two germline ends. Looked up from germline, CDR1 is LNHDA and CDR2 is SQIVND (reference sequence). CDR3 size: 14 residues. For the CDR3, the DNA is TGTGCCAGTACCCGGACAAACTCTAACTATGGCTACACCTTC. Its protein product is CASTRTNSNYGYTF.

V gene TRBV5-1 combines with J gene TRBJ2-7, with TRBD2 identical over 10 bases. The CDR3 has 19 residues. The germline V gene has CDR1 SGHRS and CDR2 YFSETQ. J lost 0 bases, V lost 0 bases, and 12 bases had no gene match. CDR3 protein: CASSLAPSTGLATSYEQYF. As DNA, the CDR3 is TGCGCCAGCAGCTTGGCCCCTTCTACGGGACTAGCGACCTCCTACGAGCAGTACTTC.

The J gene is TRBJ2-7, the V gene TRBV20-1; 10 bases are shared with TRBD2. Germline trimming cut 3 bases from V and 1 base from J; bases unmatched to any gene: 9. There are 16 residues in the CDR3. Germline V CDR1 and CDR2: DFQATT, SNEGSKA (reference sequence). The CDR3 nucleotides are TGCAGTGCTAGTGGGGGACCGGGACTAGCGTCCTACGAGCAGTACTTC. Protein sequence: CSASGGPGLASYEQYF.

The J gene is TRBJ1-2, the V gene TRBV18; D perhaps matches TRBD1 (6 bases). V was trimmed by 6 bases and J by 8 bases, leaving 16 bases between them. The CDR3 is 13 amino acids. CDR1 and CDR2 from the germline V gene are KGHSH and LQKENI. CDR3 sequence: CASSQTTGNGYTF. CDR3 sequence (DNA): TGTGCCAGCTCCCAAACGACAGGTAACGGCTACACCTTC.